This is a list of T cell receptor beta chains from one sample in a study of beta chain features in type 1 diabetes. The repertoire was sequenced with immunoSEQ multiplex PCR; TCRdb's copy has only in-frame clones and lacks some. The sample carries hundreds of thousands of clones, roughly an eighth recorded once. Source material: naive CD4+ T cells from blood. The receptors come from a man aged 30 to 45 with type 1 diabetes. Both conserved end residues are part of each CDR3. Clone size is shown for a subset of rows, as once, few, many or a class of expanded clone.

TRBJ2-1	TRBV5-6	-	CASSLSRTGYNEQFF
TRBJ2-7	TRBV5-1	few	CASSPATIAGASYEQYF
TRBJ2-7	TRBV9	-	CASSTGTSVGEQYF
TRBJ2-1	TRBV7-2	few	CASSLDPGYNEQFF
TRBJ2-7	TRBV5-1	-	CASSLGAGSYEQYF
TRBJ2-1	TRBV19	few	CASSIGPGLAGYNEQFF
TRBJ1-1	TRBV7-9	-	CASSAGTQITEAFF
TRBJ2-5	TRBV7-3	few	CASSSGTQETQYF
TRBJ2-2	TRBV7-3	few	CASSVTGNTGELFF
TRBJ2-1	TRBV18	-	CASSPLTSGRASNEQFF